This T cell receptor beta chain was documented in a study of T cell repertoires in cytomegalovirus infection. Study summary: HLA-C-restricted CMV epitopes, recently identified, and well-studied HLA-B-restricted ones were used by the study. CMV infection and matching HLA type were both indicated by public TCR beta signatures. Study findings and constraints: In two of eight donors, the top clonotype was HLA-C-restricted CMV-specific.

In this sample, this clonotype turned up many times. Antigen: not known. TCRdb itself ran the reads through MiXCR, one entry per CDR3 protein. The repertoire consists of about 310,000 distinct CDR3 sequences, with more than 20% occurring once and the leading ten covering more than 10%. Trimming at V came to 4 bases and at J to 0 bases, leaving 1 base not matched to a gene. The CDR3 extends over 15 amino acids. Germline CDR1 is SGHDT and CDR2 is YYEEEE. The chain couples TRBV5-6 to TRBJ2-7; 13 bases line up with TRBD2. The source was cultured PBMCs, collected from culture after CMV antigen stimulation. This receptor was taken from a human donor in good health (CMV status not recorded). Some clones in this sample may be carry-over from other donors' samples. This CDR3 reads CASSRTSGGSYEQYF. The DNA of the CDR3 is TGTGCCAGCAGCCGGACTAGCGGGGGCTCCTACGAGCAGTACTTC.